This T cell receptor beta chain derives from a study of OX40 agonist ivuxolimab in advanced cancers. Using immunoSEQ multiplex PCR, the repertoire was profiled, and TCRdb retains in-frame clones only, with some absent. Of about 14,000 clones in the sample, about 80% were seen once. The specimen comprised CD4+ or CD8+ T cells sorted from blood, sampled in a trial of the OX40 agonist ivuxolimab. The receptor's source is an adult with an advanced solid tumor such as melanoma, head and neck, liver or kidney cancer.

The CDR3 DNA sequence: TGCGCCAGCAGCTTGGAAACTCCTAAGACCTACGAGCAGTACTTC. As protein: CASSLETPKTYEQYF. This chain uses TRBV5-1 with TRBJ2-7, with D hard to call. Per the germline V gene, CDR1 is SGHRS and CDR2 is YFSETQ. The CDR3 totals 15 residues. V was clipped by 0 bases and J by 2 bases, with 12 bases between them. Drawing the rest from reference TRBV5-1 and TRBJ2-7, the complete variable domain is KAGVTQTPRYLIKTRGQQVTLSCSPISGHRSVSWYQQTPGQGLQFLFEYFSETQRNKGNFPGRFSGRQFSNSRSEMNVSTLELGDSALYLCASSLETPKTYEQYFGPGTRLTVT.